The source of this TCR beta chain is a study of T cell responses to AZD1222 COVID-19 vaccine. Analysis merged second doses at about 4 or about 12 weeks. Study outcomes and limitations: The breadth and depth of Spike-specific TCRs increased once two AZD1222 doses had been given.

Repertoires were generated with immunoSEQ multiplex PCR, while TCRdb's copy carries only in-frame clones and drops some. The table lists about 120,000 clones, approximately 90% of them singletons. Remarks on this clone: Its antigen is not known.

This receptor was identified in an adult who received the AZD1222 COVID-19 vaccine. The starting material was peripheral blood, obtained 28 days after the second AZD1222 dose.

The CDR3 is CASQTGTGAYGYTF. In DNA form, the CDR3 reads TGTGCCAGCCAAACAGGGACAGGGGCCTACGGCTACACCTTC. The chain is built from TRBV19 and TRBJ1-2, with 10 bases identical to TRBD1. Trimming cost V 9 bases and J 8 bases; bases outside gene matches: 12. Germline loops: CDR1 LNHDA, CDR2 SQIVND (reference sequence). The CDR3 has 14 amino acids.